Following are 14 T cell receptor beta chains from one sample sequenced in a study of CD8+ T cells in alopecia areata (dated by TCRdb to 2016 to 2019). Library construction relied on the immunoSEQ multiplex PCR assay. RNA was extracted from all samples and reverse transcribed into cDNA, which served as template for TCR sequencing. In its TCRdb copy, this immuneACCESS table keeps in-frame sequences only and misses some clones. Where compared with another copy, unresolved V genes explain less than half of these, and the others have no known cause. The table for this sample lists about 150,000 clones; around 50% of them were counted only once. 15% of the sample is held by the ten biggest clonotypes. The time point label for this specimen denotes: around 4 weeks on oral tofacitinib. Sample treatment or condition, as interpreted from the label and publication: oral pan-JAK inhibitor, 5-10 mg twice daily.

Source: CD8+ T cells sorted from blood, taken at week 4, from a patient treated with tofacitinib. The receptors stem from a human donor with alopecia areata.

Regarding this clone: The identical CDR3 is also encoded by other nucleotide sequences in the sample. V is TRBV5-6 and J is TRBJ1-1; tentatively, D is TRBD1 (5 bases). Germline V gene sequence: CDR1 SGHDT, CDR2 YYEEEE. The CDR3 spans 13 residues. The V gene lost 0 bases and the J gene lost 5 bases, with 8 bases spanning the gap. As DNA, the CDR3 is TGTGCCAGCAGCTTGGGGGAGGGGACTGAAGCTTTCTTT. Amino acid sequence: CASSLGEGTEAFF.

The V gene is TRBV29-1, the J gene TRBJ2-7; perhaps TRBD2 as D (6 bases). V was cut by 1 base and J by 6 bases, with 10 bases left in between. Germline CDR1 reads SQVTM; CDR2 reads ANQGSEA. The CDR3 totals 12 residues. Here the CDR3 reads CSVEGREAEQYF. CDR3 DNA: TGCAGCGTTGAAGGCAGGGAGGCCGAGCAGTACTTC.

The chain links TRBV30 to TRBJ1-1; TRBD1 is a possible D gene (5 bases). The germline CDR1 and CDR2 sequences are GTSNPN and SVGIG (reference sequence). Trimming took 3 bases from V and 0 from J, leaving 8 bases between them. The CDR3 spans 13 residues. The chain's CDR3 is CAWSRDVNTEAFF. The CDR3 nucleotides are TGTGCCTGGAGCAGGGATGTGAACACTGAAGCTTTCTTT. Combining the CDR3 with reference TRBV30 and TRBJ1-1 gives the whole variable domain SQTIHQWPATLVQPVGSPLSLECTVEGTSNPNLYWYRQAAGRGLQLLFYSVGIGQISSEVPQNLSASRPQDRQFILSSKKLLLSDSGFYLCAWSRDVNTEAFFGQGTRLTVV.

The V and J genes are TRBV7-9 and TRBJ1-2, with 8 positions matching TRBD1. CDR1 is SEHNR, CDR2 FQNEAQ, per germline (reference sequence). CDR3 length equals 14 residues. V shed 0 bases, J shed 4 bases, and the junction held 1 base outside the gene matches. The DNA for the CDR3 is TGTGCCAGCAGCTTAGCCGACAGGGGCTATGGCTACACCTTC. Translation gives CASSLADRGYGYTF.

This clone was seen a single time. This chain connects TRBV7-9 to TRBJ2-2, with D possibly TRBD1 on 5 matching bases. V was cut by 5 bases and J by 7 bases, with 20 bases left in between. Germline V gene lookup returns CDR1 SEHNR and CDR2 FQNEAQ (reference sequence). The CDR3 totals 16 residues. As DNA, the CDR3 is TGTGCCAGCAGCAAGATGGCAGGGATGGTGGACGGGGAGCTGTTTTTT. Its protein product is CASSKMAGMVDGELFF.

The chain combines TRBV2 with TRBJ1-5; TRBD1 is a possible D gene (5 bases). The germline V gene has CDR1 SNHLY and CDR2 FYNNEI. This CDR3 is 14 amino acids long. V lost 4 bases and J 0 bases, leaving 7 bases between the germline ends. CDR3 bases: TGTGCCAGCAGTGGCCAGGGTAGCAATCAGCCCCAGCATTTT. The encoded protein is CASSGQGSNQPQHF.

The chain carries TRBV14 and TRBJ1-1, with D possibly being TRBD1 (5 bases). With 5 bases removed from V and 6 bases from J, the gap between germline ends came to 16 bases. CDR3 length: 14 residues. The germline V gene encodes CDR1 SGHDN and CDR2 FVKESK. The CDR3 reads CASSSREGRAEAFF. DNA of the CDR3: TGTGCCAGCAGCAGCCGGGAGGGGCGTGCTGAAGCTTTCTTT.

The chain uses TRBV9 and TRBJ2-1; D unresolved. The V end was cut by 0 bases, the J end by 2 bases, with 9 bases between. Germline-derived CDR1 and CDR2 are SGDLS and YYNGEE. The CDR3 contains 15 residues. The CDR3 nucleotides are TGTGCCAGCAGCGTAGAAGTGACGACCTACAATGAGCAGTTCTTC. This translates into CASSVEVTTYNEQFF.

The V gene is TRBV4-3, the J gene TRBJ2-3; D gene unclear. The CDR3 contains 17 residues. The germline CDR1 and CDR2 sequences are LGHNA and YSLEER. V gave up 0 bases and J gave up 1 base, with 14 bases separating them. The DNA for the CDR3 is TGCGCCAGCAGCCAAGATCTAGACCCCGAGGGCACAGATACGCAGTATTTT. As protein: CASSQDLDPEGTDTQYF.

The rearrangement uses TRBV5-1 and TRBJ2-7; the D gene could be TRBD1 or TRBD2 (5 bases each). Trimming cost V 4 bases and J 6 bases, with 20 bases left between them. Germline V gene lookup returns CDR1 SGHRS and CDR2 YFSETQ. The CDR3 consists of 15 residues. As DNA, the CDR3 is TGCGCCAGCAGCCCGGCGGGTGGGGCAGTGGTCGAGCAGTACTTC. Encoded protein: CASSPAGGAVVEQYF. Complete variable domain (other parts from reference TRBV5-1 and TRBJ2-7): KAGVTQTPRYLIKTRGQQVTLSCSPISGHRSVSWYQQTPGQGLQFLFEYFSETQRNKGNFPGRFSGRQFSNSRSEMNVSTLELGDSALYLCASSPAGGAVVEQYFGPGTRLTVT.

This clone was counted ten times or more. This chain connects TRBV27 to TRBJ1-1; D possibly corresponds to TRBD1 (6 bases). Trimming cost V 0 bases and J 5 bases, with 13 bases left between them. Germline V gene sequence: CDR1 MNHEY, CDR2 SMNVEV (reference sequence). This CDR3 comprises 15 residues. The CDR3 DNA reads TGTGCCAGCAGTTTATCTCGGGGGGCTGGGACTGAAGCTTTCTTT. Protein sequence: CASSLSRGAGTEAFF.

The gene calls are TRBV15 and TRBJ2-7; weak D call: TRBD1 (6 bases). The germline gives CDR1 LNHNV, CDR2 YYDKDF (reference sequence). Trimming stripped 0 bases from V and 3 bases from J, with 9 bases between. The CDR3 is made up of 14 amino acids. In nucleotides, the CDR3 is TGTGCCACCAGCAGAGATGCAGGGGACTACGAGCAGTACTTC. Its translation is CATSRDAGDYEQYF.

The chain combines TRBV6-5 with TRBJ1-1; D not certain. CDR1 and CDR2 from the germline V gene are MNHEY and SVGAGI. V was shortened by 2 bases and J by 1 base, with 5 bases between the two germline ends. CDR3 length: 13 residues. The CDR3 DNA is TGTGCCAGCAGTTACGAGGGGAACACTGAAGCTTTCTTT. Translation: CASSYEGNTEAFF.

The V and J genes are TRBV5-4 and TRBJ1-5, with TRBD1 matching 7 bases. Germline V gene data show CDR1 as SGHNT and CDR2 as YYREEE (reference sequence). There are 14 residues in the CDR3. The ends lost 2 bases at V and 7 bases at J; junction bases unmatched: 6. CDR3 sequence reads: CASSLQGSGQPQHF. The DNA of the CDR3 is TGTGCCAGCAGCTTACAGGGGTCAGGGCAGCCCCAGCATTTT.